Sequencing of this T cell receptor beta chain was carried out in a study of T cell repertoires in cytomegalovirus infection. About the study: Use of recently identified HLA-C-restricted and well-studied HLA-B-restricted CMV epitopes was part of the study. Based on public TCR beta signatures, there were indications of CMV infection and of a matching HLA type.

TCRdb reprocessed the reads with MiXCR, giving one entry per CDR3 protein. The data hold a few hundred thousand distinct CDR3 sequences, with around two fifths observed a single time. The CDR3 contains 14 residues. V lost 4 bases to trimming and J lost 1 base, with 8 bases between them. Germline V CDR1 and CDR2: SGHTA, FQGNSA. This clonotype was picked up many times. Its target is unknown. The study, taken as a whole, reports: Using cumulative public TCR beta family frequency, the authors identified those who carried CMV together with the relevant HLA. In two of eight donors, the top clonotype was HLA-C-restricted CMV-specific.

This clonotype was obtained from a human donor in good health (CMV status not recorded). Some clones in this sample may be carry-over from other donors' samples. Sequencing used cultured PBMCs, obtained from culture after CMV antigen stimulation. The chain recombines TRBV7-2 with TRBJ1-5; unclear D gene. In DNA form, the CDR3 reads TGTGCCAGCAGCTGGGTCGGGAGCAATCAGCCCCAGCATTTT. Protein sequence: CASSWVGSNQPQHF.